This T cell receptor beta chain stems from a study of blood T cells in healthy people across ages. Study-wide results and limits: A conclusive naive versus antigen-experienced comparison was prevented by the unsorted PBMCs.

The authors ran a second PCR of roughly 7 to 11 cycles using a sample-barcoded 5' primer and a J-beta primer mix. Using its own MiXCR run on the 5' RACE reads, TCRdb lists one record per CDR3 protein. Of 600,000 to 800,000 distinct CDR3 sequences listed, around 50% are singletons. Trimming at V came to 1 base and at J to 9 bases, leaving 10 bases not matched to a gene. The CDR3 runs 15 residues. CDR1 is DFQATT and CDR2 is SNEGSKA in the germline V gene (reference sequence). This clonotype was counted between two and nine times. Its matching antigen is unknown. Russia was home to the donors, healthy Caucasian individuals aged roughly 6 to 90.

This receptor was obtained from an elderly woman in good health. The sequencing input was blood. J is TRBJ2-4 and V is TRBV20-1; 9 bases map to TRBD2. CDR3 nucleotide sequence: TGCAGTGCTAGAGTGACGCGGGGGGGCCCGGGCATTCAGTACTTC. Its translation: CSARVTRGGPGIQYF.